This T cell receptor beta chain was obtained from a study of post-analysis software for immune sequencing data. Looking at the study overall: Several disease courses (relapsing-remitting, secondary progressive and progressive-relapsing) of multiple sclerosis were included.

As regards this clonotype: Antigen unknown.

This CDR3 contains 14 residues. The ends lost 1 base at V and 2 bases at J; junction bases unmatched: 0. CDR1 is LNHNV and CDR2 is YYDKDF in the germline V gene (reference sequence). Unique molecular identifiers were present in the TCR beta cDNA libraries. From 1 to 10 million T cells, hundreds of thousands of cDNA molecules were obtained. TCRdb itself ran the PCR reads through MiXCR, one entry per CDR3 protein. The table includes roughly 180,000 distinct CDR3 sequences, 30% detected once. The study's findings and limits: Patients carried several TRBV segments more frequently than controls did, and TRBV5-6, TRBV5-1 and TRBV20-1 were among them. Normalized Chao1 diversity in multiple sclerosis patients fell significantly below that of controls. When the samples were clustered directly with F measure, those that had been prepared in the same batch showed strong co-clustering.

The gene calls are TRBV15 and TRBJ2-5; TRBD2 aligns across 8 bases. Sequencing used blood. The sequence came from a girl between 10 and 17 years old with multiple sclerosis. CDR3 nucleotide sequence: TGTGCCACCAGCAGAGCGGGAGGGCAAGAGACCCAGTACTTC. Its protein product is CATSRAGGQETQYF.